The source of this T cell receptor beta chain is a study of blood T cell repertoires in COVID-19. Sequenced by immunoSEQ multiplex PCR; TCRdb stores in-frame clones only, minus some. The sample consists of about 500,000 clones, 85% to 90% of them appearing once. Germline values: CDR1 KGHDR, CDR2 SFDVKD. V lost 3 bases and J 0 bases, leaving 10 bases between the germline ends. The CDR3 length is 16 residues. The TCR was taken from a woman aged 50 to 65 with COVID-19, enrolled during active disease. The sequenced sample was peripheral blood. The rearrangement joins TRBV24-1 to TRBJ1-4, with a possible D match to TRBD1 (6 bases). The chain's CDR3 is CATSDAGTTTNEKLFF. The CDR3 nucleotides read TGTGCCACCAGTGATGCCGGGACAACAACTAATGAAAAACTGTTTTTT.